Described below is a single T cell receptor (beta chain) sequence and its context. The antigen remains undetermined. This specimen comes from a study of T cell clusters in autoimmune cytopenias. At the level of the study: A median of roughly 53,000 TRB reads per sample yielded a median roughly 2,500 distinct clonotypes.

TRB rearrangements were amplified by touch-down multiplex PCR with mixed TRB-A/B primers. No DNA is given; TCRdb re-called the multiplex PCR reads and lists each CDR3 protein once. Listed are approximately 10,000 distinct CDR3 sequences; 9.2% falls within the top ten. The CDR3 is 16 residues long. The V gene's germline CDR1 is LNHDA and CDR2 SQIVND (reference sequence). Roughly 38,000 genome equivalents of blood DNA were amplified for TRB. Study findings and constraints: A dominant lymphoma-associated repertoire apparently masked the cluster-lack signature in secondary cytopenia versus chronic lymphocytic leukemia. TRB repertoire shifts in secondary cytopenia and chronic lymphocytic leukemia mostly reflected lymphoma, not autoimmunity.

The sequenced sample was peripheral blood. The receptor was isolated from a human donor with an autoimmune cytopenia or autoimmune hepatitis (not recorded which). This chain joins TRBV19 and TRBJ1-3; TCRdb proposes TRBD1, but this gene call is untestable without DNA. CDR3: CASSIGRQLDGNTIYF.